The next 8 T cell receptor beta chains were all read from a single sample in a study of blood T cell repertoires in COVID-19. TCRdb's copy holds only in-frame clones and misses some; the assay was immunoSEQ multiplex PCR. Here the sample spans around 60,000 clones, over 90% being singletons. The specimen sequenced was peripheral blood. The receptor set was obtained from a man aged 50 or older with active COVID-19.

CDR3: CASIVGAGNEQFF. CDR3 DNA: TGCGCCAGCATTGTTGGGGCAGGGAATGAGCAGTTCTTC. This rearrangement joins TRBV10-1 to TRBJ2-1; D is perhaps TRBD1 (5 bases). Germline assignment: CDR1 WNHNN and CDR2 SYGVQD (reference sequence). The CDR3 is made up of 13 amino acids. The V end lost 7 bases, the J end lost 7 bases, and 14 bases lay between the germline ends.

The J gene is TRBJ1-4, the V gene TRBV4-3; no reliable D call. CDR1 is LGHNA, CDR2 YSLEER, per germline. The V and J ends lost 0 bases and 8 bases respectively, with 13 bases between them. The CDR3 loop spans 15 amino acids. The CDR3 DNA sequence: TGCGCCAGCAGCCAAGATTTCCAGGCTATAGAAAAACTGTTTTTT. It yields the protein CASSQDFQAIEKLFF.

The chain uses TRBV11-2 and TRBJ1-3; 7 bases line up with TRBD1. Germline CDR1 and CDR2: SGHAT and FQNNGV. The CDR3 spans 17 residues. Trimming at V came to 5 bases and at J to 4 bases, leaving 14 bases not matched to a gene. In nucleotides, the CDR3 is TGTGCCAGCAGCCTCCGACAGGGACAGCAGTCCGGAAACACCATATATTTT. This sequence encodes CASSLRQGQQSGNTIYF.

V gene TRBV10-3 combines with J gene TRBJ1-5; weak D call: TRBD1 (6 bases). The germline V gene has CDR1 ENHRY and CDR2 SYGVKD. This CDR3 is 16 amino acids long. V shed 2 bases and J shed 2 bases, with 13 bases lying between them. CDR3: CAISERVGGGNQPQHF. The CDR3 region has the DNA TGTGCCATCAGTGAGCGGGTAGGGGGGGGCAATCAGCCCCAGCATTTT.

This chain joins TRBV7-3 and TRBJ2-3, with D tentatively TRBD2 (6 bases). There are 15 residues in the CDR3. Germline lookup yields CDR1 SGHTA and CDR2 FQGTGA. V dropped 6 bases and J dropped 0 bases, with 13 bases sitting between them. CDR3 sequence: CASSLGGTSTDTQYF. The CDR3 DNA sequence: TGTGCCAGCAGTCTCGGGGGAACTAGCACAGATACGCAGTATTTT.

V and J are TRBV6-6 and TRBJ2-5; TRBD2 aligns across 11 bases. The CDR3 is 16 residues long. Losses at the gene ends were 5 bases for V and 4 bases for J; bases not matched to a gene: 9. The germline gives CDR1 MNHNY, CDR2 SVGAGI (reference sequence). The CDR3 protein is CASSRYSGGGGETQYF. The CDR3 nucleotides read TGTGCCAGCAGTCGCTATAGCGGGGGGGGCGGAGAGACCCAGTACTTC.

The chain is built from TRBV19 and TRBJ2-4; D might be TRBD1 (5 bases). Germline-derived CDR1 and CDR2 are LNHDA and SQIVND (reference sequence). The V end was cut by 3 bases, the J end by 7 bases, with 10 bases between. The CDR3 spans 13 residues. The CDR3 DNA reads as TGTGCCAGTAGTATCGGACATGCGAACATTCAGTACTTC. Translating it yields CASSIGHANIQYF.

The J gene is TRBJ2-7, the V gene TRBV7-9; 7 nucleotides align to TRBD2. There are 13 residues in the CDR3. V shed 3 bases, J shed 3 bases, and the junction held 2 bases outside the gene matches. The germline gives CDR1 SEHNR, CDR2 FQNEAQ (reference sequence). The CDR3 loop reads CASSFPSGYEQYF. The CDR3 nucleotides are TGTGCCAGCAGCTTCCCTAGCGGCTACGAGCAGTACTTC.